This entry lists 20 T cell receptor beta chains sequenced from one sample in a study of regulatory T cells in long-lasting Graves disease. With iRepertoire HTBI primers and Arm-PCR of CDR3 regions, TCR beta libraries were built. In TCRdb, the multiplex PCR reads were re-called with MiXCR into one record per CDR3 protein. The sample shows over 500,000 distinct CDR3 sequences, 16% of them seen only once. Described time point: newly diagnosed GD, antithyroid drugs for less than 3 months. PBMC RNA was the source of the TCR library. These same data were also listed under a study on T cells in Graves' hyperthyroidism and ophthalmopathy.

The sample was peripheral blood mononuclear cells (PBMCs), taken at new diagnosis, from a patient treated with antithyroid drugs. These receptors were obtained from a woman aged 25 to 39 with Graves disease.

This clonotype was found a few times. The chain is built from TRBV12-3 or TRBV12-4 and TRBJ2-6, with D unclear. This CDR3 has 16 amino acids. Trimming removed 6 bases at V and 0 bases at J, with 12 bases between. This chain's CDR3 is CASSRWASSGANVLTF. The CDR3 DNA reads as TGTGCCAGCAGCCGTTGGGCGAGCTCTGGGGCCAACGTCCTGACTTTC.

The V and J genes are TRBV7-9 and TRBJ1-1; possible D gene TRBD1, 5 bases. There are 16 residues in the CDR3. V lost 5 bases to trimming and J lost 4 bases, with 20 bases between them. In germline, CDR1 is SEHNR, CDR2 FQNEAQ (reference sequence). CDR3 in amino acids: CASSTEGGDRGTEAFF. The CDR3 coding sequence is TGTGCCAGCAGCACCGAGGGCGGGGACCGGGGCACTGAAGCTTTCTTT.

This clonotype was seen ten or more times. In DNA, the CDR3 is TGTGCCAGCAGTTTTGCTGGCGAGCAGTACTTC. Translating it yields CASSFAGEQYF. The chain employs TRBV12-3 or TRBV12-4 and TRBJ2-7, with D uncertain. The V gene lost 3 bases and the J gene lost 6 bases, with 6 bases spanning the gap. This CDR3 contains 11 residues.

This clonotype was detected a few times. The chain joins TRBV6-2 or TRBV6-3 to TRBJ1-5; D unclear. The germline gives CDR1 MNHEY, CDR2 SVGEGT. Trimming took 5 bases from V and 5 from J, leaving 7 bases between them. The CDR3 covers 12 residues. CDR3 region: CASSEVDQPQHF. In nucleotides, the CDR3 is TGTGCCAGCAGTGAGGTCGATCAGCCCCAGCATTTT.

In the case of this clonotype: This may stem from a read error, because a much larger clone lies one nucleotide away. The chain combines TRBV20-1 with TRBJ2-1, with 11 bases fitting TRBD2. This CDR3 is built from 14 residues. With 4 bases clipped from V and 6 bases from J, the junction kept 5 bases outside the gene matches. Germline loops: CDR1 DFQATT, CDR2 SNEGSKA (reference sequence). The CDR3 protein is CSATASGRFNEQFF. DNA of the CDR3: TGCAGTGCTACCGCTAGCGGGAGGTTCAATGAGCAGTTCTTC.

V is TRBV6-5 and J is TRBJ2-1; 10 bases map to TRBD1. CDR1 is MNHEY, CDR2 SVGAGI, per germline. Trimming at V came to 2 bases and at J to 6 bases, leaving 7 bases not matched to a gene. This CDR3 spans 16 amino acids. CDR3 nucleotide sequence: TGTGCCAGCAGTTACCCGCGGACAGGGGGTGGCAATGAGCAGTTCTTC. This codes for CASSYPRTGGGNEQFF.

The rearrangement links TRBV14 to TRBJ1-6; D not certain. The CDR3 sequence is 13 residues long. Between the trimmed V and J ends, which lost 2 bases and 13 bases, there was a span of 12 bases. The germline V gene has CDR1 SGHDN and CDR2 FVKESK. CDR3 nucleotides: TGTGCCAGCAGCCAATGGACGGCAGCTCCCCTCCACTTT. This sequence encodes CASSQWTAAPLHF.

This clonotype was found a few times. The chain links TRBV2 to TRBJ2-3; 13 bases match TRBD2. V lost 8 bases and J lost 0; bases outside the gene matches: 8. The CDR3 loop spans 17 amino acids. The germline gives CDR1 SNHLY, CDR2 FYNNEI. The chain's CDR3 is CASRRGLAGSSTDTQYF. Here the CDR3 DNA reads TGTGCCAGCCGAAGGGGACTAGCGGGAAGTAGCACAGATACGCAGTATTTT. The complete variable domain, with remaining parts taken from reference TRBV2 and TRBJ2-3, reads EPEVTQTPSHQVTQMGQEVILRCVPISNHLYFYWYRQILGQKVEFLVSFYNNEISEKSEIFDDQFSVERPDGSNFTLKIRSTKLEDSAMYFCASRRGLAGSSTDTQYFGPGTRLTVL.

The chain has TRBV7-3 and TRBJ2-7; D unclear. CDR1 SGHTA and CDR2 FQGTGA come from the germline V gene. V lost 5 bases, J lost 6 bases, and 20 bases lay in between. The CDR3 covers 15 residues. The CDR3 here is CASSVRWSPEAEQYF. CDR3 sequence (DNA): TGTGCCAGCAGCGTCAGATGGAGCCCTGAAGCCGAGCAGTACTTC.

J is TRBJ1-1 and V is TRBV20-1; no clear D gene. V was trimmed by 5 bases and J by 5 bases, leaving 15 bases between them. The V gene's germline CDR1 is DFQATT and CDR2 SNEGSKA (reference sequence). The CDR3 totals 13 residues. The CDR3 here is CSAEHPLLTEAFF. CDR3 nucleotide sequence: TGCAGTGCTGAACACCCTCTTTTGACTGAAGCTTTCTTT.

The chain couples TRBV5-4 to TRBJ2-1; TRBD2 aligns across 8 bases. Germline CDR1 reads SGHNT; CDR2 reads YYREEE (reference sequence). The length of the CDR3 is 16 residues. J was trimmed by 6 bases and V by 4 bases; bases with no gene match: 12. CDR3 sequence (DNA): TGTGCCAGCAGCGTCGATATAGCGGGACTGGTCAATGAGCAGTTCTTC. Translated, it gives CASSVDIAGLVNEQFF.

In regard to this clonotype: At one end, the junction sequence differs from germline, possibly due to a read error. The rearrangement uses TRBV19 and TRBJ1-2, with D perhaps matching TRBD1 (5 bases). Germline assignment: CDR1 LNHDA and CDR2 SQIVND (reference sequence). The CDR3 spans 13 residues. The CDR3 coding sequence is TGTGCCACTTGGGGCAGGGCTAACTATGGCTACGCCTTC. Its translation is CATWGRANYGYAF.

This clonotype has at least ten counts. The CDR3 sequence: CAPVKSAGSDTEAFF. For the CDR3, the DNA is TGTGCACCCGTGAAAAGTGCAGGGTCGGACACTGAAGCTTTCTTT. The chain couples TRBV2 to TRBJ1-1; possible D gene TRBD1, 5 bases. Looked up from germline, CDR1 is SNHLY and CDR2 is FYNNEI. The length of the CDR3 is 15 residues.

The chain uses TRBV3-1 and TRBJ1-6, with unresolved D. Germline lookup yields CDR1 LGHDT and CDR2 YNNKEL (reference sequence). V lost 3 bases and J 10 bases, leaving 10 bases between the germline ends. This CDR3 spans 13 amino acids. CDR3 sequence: CASSQEFFSPLHF. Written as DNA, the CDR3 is TGTGCCAGCAGCCAGGAGTTCTTCTCACCCCTCCACTTT.

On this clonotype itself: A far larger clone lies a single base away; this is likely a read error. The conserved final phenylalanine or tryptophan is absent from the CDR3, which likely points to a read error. The CDR3 loop is CASMQGWGTEAFS. CDR3 DNA sequence: TGTGCCAGCATGCAGGGGTGGGGAACTGAAGCTTTCTCT. The chain employs TRBV6-2 or TRBV6-3 and TRBJ1-1; D possibly corresponds to TRBD1 (6 bases). Trimming pared 7 bases from V and 5 bases from J, leaving 14 bases between. The CDR3 spans 13 residues. Looked up from germline, CDR1 is MNHEY and CDR2 is SVGEGT.

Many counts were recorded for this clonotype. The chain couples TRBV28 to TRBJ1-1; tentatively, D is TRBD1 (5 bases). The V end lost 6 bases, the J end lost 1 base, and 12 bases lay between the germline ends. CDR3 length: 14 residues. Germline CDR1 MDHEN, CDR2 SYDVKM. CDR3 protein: CASRLDRPNTEAFF. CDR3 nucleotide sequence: TGTGCCAGCAGACTAGACAGACCGAACACTGAAGCTTTCTTT.

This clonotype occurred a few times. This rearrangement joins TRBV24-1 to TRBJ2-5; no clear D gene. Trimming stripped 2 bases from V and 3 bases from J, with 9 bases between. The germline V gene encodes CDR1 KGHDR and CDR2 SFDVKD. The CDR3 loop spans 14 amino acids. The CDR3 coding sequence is TGTGCCACCAGTGATTCCTGGACGAAAGAGACCCAGTACTTC. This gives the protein CATSDSWTKETQYF.

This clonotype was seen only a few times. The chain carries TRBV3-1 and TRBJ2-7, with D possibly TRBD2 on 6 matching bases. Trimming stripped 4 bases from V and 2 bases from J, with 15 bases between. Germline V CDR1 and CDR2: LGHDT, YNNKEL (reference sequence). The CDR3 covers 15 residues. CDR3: CASSRGGTLAYEQYF. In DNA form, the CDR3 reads TGTGCCAGCAGCCGAGGAGGGACCCTCGCCTACGAGCAGTACTTC.

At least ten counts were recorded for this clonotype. The CDR3 loop is CASSPPAGKNTEAFF. In DNA, the CDR3 is TGTGCCAGCTCACCACCGGCCGGGAAGAACACTGAAGCTTTCTTT. The V gene is TRBV28, the J gene TRBJ1-1; no definite D call. Per germline, CDR1 MDHEN and CDR2 SYDVKM. Trimming took off 8 bases at V and 1 base at J, with 17 bases between the two ends. There are 15 residues in the CDR3. The full variable domain, completed using reference TRBV28 and TRBJ1-1, is DVKVTQSSRYLVKRTGEKVFLECVQDMDHENMFWYRQDPGLGLRLIYFSYDVKMKEKGDIPEGYSVSREKKERFSLILESASTNQTSMYLCASSPPAGKNTEAFFGQGTRLTVV.

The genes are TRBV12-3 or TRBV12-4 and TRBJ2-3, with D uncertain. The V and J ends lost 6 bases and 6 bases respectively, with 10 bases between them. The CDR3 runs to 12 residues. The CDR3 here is CASRKVGDTQYF. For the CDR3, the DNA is TGTGCCAGCAGAAAGGTGGGGGATACGCAGTATTTT.